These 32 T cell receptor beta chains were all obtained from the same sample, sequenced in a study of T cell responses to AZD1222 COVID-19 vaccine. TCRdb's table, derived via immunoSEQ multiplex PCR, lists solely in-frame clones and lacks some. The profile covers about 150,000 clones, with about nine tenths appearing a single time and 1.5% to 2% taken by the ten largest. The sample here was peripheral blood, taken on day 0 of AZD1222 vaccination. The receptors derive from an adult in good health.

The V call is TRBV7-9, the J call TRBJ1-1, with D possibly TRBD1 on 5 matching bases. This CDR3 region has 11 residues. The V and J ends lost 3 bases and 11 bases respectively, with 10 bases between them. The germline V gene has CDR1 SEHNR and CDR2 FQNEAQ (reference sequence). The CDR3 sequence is CASSLGRSAFF. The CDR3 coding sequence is TGTGCCAGCAGCTTGGGACGCTCGGCTTTCTTT.

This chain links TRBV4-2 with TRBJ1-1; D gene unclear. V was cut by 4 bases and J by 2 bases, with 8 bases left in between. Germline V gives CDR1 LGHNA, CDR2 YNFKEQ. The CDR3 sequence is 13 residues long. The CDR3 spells CASSLTDNTEAFF. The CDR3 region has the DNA TGTGCCAGCAGCCTCACGGATAACACTGAAGCTTTCTTT.

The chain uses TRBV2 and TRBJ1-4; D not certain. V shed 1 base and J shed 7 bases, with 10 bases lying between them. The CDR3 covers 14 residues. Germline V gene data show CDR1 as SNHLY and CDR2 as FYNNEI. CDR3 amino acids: CASSEVVRVEKLFF. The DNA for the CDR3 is TGTGCCAGCAGTGAAGTGGTTAGGGTTGAAAAACTGTTTTTT.

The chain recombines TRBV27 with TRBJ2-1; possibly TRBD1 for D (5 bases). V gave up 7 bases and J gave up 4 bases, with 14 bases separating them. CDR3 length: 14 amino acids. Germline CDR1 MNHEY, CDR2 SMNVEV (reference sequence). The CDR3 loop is CASNLGSGYNEQFF. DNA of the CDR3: TGTGCCAGCAACTTAGGCTCAGGGTACAATGAGCAGTTCTTC.

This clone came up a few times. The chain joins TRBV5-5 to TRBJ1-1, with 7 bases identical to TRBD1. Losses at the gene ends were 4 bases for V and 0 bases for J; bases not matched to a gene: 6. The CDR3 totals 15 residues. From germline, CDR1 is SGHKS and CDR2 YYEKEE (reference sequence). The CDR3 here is CASSPRGLMNTEAFF. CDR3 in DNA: TGTGCCAGCAGCCCCAGGGGGTTGATGAACACTGAAGCTTTCTTT.

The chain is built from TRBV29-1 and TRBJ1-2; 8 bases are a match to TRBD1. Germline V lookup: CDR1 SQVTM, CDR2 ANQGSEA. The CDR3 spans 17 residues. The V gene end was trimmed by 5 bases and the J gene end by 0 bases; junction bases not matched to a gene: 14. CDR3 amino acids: CSVRPQTGDSANYGYTF. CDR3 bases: TGCAGCGTTAGGCCCCAGACAGGGGATTCGGCTAACTATGGCTACACCTTC.

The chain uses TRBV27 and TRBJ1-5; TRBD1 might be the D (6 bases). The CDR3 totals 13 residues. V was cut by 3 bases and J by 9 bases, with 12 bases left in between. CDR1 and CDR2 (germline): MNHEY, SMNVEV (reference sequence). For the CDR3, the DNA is TGTGCCAGCAGTTTGGACAGAACAAGGCCCCAGCATTTT. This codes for CASSLDRTRPQHF.

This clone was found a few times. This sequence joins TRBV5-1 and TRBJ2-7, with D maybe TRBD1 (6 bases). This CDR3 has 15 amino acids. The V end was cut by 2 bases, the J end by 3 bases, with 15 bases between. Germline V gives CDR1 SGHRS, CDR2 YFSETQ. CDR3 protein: CASSFNWGPIYEQYF. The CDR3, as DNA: TGCGCCAGCAGCTTTAATTGGGGGCCAATCTACGAGCAGTACTTC.

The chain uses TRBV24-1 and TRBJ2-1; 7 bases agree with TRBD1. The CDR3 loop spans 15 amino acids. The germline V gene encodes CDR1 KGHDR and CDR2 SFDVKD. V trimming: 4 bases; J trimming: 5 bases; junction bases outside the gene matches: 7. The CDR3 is CATSDGQVGHNEQFF. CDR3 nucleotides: TGTGCCACCAGTGACGGACAGGTGGGCCACAATGAGCAGTTCTTC.

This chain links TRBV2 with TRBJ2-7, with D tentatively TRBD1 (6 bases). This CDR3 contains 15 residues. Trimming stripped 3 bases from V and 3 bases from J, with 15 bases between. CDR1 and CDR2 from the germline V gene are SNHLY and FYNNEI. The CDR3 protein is CASSEGDRDIYEQYF. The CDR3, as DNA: TGTGCCAGCAGTGAGGGGGACCGGGACATCTACGAGCAGTACTTC.

The chain's CDR3 is CASSQDSNKETQYF. The CDR3, as DNA: TGCGCCAGCAGCCAAGATAGTAACAAAGAGACCCAGTACTTC. This chain uses TRBV4-1 with TRBJ2-5; D call uncertain. The ends were cut back, 0 bases at V and 3 bases at J, with 8 bases in the middle. The CDR3 runs 14 residues. The germline CDR1 and CDR2 sequences are MGHRA and YSYEKL.

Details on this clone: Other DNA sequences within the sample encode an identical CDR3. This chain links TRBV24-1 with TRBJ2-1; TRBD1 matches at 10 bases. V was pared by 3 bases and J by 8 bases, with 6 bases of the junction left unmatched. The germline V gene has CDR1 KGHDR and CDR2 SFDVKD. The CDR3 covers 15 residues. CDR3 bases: TGTGCCACCAGTGATCCCGGGACAGGGGTGGATGAGCAGTTCTTC. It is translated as CATSDPGTGVDEQFF.

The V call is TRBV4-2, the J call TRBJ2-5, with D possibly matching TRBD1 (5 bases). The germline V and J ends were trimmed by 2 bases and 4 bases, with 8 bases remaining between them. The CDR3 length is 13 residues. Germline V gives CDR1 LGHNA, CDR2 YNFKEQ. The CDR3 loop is CASSQPQGETQYF. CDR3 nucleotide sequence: TGTGCCAGCAGCCAACCCCAGGGAGAGACCCAGTACTTC.

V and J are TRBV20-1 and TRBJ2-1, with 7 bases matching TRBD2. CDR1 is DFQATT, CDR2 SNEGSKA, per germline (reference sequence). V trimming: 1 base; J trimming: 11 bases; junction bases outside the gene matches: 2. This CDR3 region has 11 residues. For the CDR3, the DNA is TGCAGTGCTAGAGTGACTAGCAAGCAGTTCTTC. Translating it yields CSARVTSKQFF.

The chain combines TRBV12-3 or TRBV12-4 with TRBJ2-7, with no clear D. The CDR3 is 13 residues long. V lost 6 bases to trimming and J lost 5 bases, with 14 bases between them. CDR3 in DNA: TGTGCCAGCAGCCTCCGGCCCCCCAACGAGCAGTACTTC. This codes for CASSLRPPNEQYF.

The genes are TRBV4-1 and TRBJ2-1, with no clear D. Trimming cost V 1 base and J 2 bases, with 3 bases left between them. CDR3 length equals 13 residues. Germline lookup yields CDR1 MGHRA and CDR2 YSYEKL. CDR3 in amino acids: CASSQGPYNEQFF. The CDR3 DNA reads TGCGCCAGCAGCCAAGGACCCTACAATGAGCAGTTCTTC.

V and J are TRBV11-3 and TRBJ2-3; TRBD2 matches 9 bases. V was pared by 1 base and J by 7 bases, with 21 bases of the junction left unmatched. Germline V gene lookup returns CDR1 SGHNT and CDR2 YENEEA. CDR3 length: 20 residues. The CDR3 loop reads CASSLGAEAGGIHSTHTQYF. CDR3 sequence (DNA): TGTGCCAGCAGCTTAGGGGCTGAAGCGGGGGGCATCCACTCAACCCATACGCAGTATTTT.

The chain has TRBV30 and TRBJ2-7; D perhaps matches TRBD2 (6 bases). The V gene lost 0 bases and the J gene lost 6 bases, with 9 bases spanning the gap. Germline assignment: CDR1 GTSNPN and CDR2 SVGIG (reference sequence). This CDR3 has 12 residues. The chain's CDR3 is CAWSVQEGEQYF. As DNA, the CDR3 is TGTGCCTGGAGTGTACAGGAGGGCGAGCAGTACTTC. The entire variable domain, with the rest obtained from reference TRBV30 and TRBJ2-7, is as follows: SQTIHQWPATLVQPVGSPLSLECTVEGTSNPNLYWYRQAAGRGLQLLFYSVGIGQISSEVPQNLSASRPQDRQFILSSKKLLLSDSGFYLCAWSVQEGEQYFGPGTRLTVT.

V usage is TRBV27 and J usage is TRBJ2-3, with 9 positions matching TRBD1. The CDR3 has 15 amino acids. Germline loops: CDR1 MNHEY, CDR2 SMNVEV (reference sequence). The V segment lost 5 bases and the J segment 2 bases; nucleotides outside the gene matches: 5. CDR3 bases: TGTGCCAGCAGTACCTACAGGGGGCTCACAGATACGCAGTATTTT. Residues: CASSTYRGLTDTQYF.

The CDR3 coding sequence is TGCAGCGTTGAACCGGGACAGGGACCTCAAAAACTGTTTTTT. Encoded protein: CSVEPGQGPQKLFF. The rearrangement uses TRBV29-1 and TRBJ1-4, with 9 bases matching TRBD1. There are 14 residues in the CDR3. Germline V gene data show CDR1 as SQVTM and CDR2 as ANQGSEA. The ends lost 2 bases at V and 9 bases at J; junction bases unmatched: 7.

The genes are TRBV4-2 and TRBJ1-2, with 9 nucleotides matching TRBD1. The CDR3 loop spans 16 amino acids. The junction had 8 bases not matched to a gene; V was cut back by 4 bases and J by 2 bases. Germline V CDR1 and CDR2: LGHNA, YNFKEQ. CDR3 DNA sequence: TGTGCCAGCAGCCCGACAGGGGGGAATCTAAACTATGGCTACACCTTC. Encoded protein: CASSPTGGNLNYGYTF.

This CDR3 reads CASVFSGGTHEQFF. The CDR3 nucleotides read TGTGCCAGCGTATTTAGCGGGGGAACCCATGAGCAGTTCTTC. The chain links TRBV2 to TRBJ2-1, with 9 bases that match TRBD2. Germline V lookup: CDR1 SNHLY, CDR2 FYNNEI. With V trimmed by 8 bases and J by 8 bases, 10 bases remained unmatched. The CDR3 totals 14 residues.

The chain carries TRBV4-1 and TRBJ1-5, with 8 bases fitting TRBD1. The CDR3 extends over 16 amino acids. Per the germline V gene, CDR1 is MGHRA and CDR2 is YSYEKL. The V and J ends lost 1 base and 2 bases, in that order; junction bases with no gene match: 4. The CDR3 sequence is CASSQVRGQGNQPQHF. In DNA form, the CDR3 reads TGCGCCAGCAGCCAAGTCAGGGGGCAAGGCAATCAGCCCCAGCATTTT.

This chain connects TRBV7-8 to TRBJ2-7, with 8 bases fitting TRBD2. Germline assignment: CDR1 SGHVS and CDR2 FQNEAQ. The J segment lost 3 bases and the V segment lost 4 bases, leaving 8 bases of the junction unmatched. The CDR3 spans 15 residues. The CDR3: CASSSPTSDSYEQYF. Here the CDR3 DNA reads TGTGCCAGCAGCTCCCCGACTAGCGACAGCTACGAGCAGTACTTC.

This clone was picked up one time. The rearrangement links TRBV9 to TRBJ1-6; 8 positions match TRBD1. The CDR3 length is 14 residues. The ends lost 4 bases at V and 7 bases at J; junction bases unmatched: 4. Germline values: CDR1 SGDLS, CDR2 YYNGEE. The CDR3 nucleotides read TGTGCCAGCAGCCCGAGACAGGGGAATTCACCCCTCCACTTT. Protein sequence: CASSPRQGNSPLHF.

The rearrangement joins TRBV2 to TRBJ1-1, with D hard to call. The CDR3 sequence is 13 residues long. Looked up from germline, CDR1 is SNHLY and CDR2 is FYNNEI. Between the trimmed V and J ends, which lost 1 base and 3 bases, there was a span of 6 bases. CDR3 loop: CASSEGADTEAFF. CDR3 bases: TGTGCCAGCAGTGAAGGGGCGGACACTGAAGCTTTCTTT.

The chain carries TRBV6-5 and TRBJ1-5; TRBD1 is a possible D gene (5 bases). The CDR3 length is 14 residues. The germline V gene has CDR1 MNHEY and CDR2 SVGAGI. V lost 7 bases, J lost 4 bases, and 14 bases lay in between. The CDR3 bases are TGTGCCAGCACGGAATCATGGGGGAATCAGCCCCAGCATTTT. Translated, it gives CASTESWGNQPQHF.

CDR3 loop: CASSWLGRRNTEAFF. DNA for the CDR3: TGTGCCAGCAGCTGGCTGGGACGACGGAACACTGAAGCTTTCTTT. The chain joins TRBV7-2 to TRBJ1-1; TRBD1 might be the D (5 bases). V shed 4 bases and J shed 1 base, with 13 bases lying between them. This CDR3 region has 15 residues. CDR1 and CDR2 (germline): SGHTA, FQGNSA. The whole variable domain, filled in from reference TRBV7-2 and TRBJ1-1, reads GAGVSQSPSNKVTEKGKDVELRCDPISGHTALYWYRQSLGQGLEFLIYFQGNSAPDKSGLPSDRFSAERTGGSVSTLTIQRTQQEDSAVYLCASSWLGRRNTEAFFGQGTRLTVV.

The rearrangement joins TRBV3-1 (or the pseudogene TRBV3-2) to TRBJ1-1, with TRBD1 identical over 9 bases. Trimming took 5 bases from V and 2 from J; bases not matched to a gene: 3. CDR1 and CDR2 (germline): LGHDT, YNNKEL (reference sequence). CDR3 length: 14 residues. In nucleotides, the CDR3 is TGTGCCAGCAGCTCCACAGGGGGCAACACTGAAGCTTTCTTT. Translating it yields CASSSTGGNTEAFF.

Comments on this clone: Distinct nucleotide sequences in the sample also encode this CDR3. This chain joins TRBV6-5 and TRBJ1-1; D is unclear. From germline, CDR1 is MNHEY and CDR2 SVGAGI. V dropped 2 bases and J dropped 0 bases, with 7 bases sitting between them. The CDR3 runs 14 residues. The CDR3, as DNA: TGTGCCAGCAGTTACGGGAGGCTGAACACTGAAGCTTTCTTT. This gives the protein CASSYGRLNTEAFF.

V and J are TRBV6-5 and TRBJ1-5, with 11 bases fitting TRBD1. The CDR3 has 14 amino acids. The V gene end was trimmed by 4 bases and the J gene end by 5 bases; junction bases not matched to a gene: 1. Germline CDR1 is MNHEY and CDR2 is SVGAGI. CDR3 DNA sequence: TGTGCCAGCAGTTGGGACAGGGGGTATCAGCCCCAGCATTTT. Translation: CASSWDRGYQPQHF.

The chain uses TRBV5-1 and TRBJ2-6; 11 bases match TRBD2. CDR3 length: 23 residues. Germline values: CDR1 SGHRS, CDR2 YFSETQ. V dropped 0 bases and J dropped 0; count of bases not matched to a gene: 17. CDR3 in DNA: TGCGCCAGCAGCTTGGGGGGGACTAGCGGCTCACTGTTGGGAGTCTCTGGGGCCAACGTCCTGACTTTC. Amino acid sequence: CASSLGGTSGSLLGVSGANVLTF.